Listed below are T cell receptor beta chains from one sample, sequenced in a study of siplizumab effects on memory and regulatory T cells. The method was immunoSEQ multiplex PCR; TCRdb's version includes in-frame clones alone and lacks a portion of them. Here the sample spans fewer than 9,500 clones, more than 60% being singletons. The sample was effector memory CD8+ T cells sorted from blood. The source is a human donor in good health. CDR3s include the opening cysteine and the closing phenylalanine or tryptophan. The order of the fields is D gene, V gene, J gene, clone size, CDR3 protein, CDR3 DNA. D genes are given only for firm matches. Size is omitted from some rows. Given values are once, few, many or a class for expanded clones.

d_gene: TRBD1; v_gene: TRBV5-6; j_gene: TRBJ1-2; abundance: once; CDR3aa: CASSPLTTGLYSGYTF; CDR3nt: TGTGCCAGCAGCCCCCTCACGACAGGGCTCTACTCTGGCTACACCTTC
d_gene: NA; v_gene: TRBV4-1; j_gene: TRBJ2-7; abundance: few; CDR3aa: CASSRVEGAYEQYF; CDR3nt: TGCGCCAGCAGCAGGGTAGAGGGGGCCTACGAGCAGTACTTC
d_gene: NA; v_gene: TRBV23-1; j_gene: TRBJ1-5; abundance: NA; CDR3aa: CASSLRYGSNQPQHF; CDR3nt: TGCGCCAGCAGCCTACGTTATGGTAGCAATCAGCCCCAGCATTTT
d_gene: NA; v_gene: TRBV7-9; j_gene: TRBJ2-7; abundance: NA; CDR3aa: CASSSRWTYEQYF; CDR3nt: TGTGCCAGCAGCTCGAGGTGGACCTACGAGCAGTACTTC
d_gene: TRBD1; v_gene: TRBV6-7; j_gene: TRBJ2-1; abundance: NA; CDR3aa: CASSYSPQGAFNEQFF; CDR3nt: TGTGCCAGCAGTTACTCTCCCCAGGGGGCTTTCAATGAGCAGTTCTTC
d_gene: NA; v_gene: TRBV6-4; j_gene: TRBJ2-2; abundance: NA; CDR3aa: CASSPREEGANTGELFF; CDR3nt: TGTGCCAGCAGTCCCCGCGAGGAGGGAGCGAACACCGGGGAGCTGTTTTTT
d_gene: TRBD2; v_gene: TRBV7-9; j_gene: TRBJ2-3; abundance: NA; CDR3aa: CASSLEAGGPTDTQYF; CDR3nt: TGTGCCAGCAGCTTAGAAGCGGGAGGTCCCACAGATACGCAGTATTTT
d_gene: TRBD2; v_gene: TRBV6-4; j_gene: TRBJ2-1; abundance: few; CDR3aa: CASSDSLAGGNEQFF; CDR3nt: TGTGCCAGCAGTGACTCACTAGCGGGGGGGAATGAGCAGTTCTTC
d_gene: NA; v_gene: TRBV6-5; j_gene: TRBJ1-5; abundance: NA; CDR3aa: CASSYSVRLGNQPQHF; CDR3nt: TGTGCCAGCAGTTACTCGGTCCGGCTCGGCAATCAGCCCCAGCATTTT
d_gene: NA; v_gene: TRBV19; j_gene: TRBJ1-2; abundance: NA; CDR3aa: CASTRQDEIYGYTF; CDR3nt: TGTGCCAGTACGCGGCAGGACGAAATTTATGGCTACACCTTC
d_gene: TRBD1; v_gene: TRBV6-1; j_gene: TRBJ1-4; abundance: NA; CDR3aa: CASSPGQGNEKLFF; CDR3nt: TGTGCCAGCAGTCCGGGACAGGGAAATGAAAAACTGTTTTTT
d_gene: TRBD2; v_gene: TRBV6-4; j_gene: TRBJ2-1; abundance: NA; CDR3aa: CASSPSGSSYNEQFF; CDR3nt: TGTGCCAGCAGTCCTAGCGGGAGCTCCTACAATGAGCAGTTCTTC
d_gene: NA; v_gene: TRBV7-9; j_gene: TRBJ2-1; abundance: NA; CDR3aa: CASSLLRGSGPYNEQFF; CDR3nt: TGTGCCAGCAGCTTACTACGGGGTAGCGGCCCCTACAATGAGCAGTTCTTC
d_gene: TRBD2; v_gene: TRBV6-6; j_gene: TRBJ2-7; abundance: NA; CDR3aa: CASLGLAGSYEQYF; CDR3nt: TGTGCCAGCTTGGGACTAGCGGGGTCGTACGAGCAGTACTTC
d_gene: TRBD1; v_gene: TRBV7-9; j_gene: TRBJ1-4; abundance: NA; CDR3aa: CASSLGRGQVNEKLFF; CDR3nt: TGTGCCAGCAGCTTGGGGAGGGGACAGGTTAATGAAAAACTGTTTTTT
d_gene: NA; v_gene: TRBV5-5; j_gene: TRBJ2-7; abundance: NA; CDR3aa: CASSFLRDEQYF; CDR3nt: TGTGCCAGCAGCTTCCTCAGGGACGAGCAGTACTTC
d_gene: TRBD1; v_gene: TRBV30; j_gene: TRBJ1-3; abundance: few; CDR3aa: CAWSKGQGGLSGNTIYF; CDR3nt: TGTGCCTGGAGTAAAGGACAGGGGGGCCTCTCTGGAAACACCATATATTTT
d_gene: NA; v_gene: TRBV9; j_gene: TRBJ1-4; abundance: NA; CDR3aa: CASSVYGSGELFF; CDR3nt: TGTGCCAGCAGCGTTTACGGTTCGGGGGAACTGTTTTTT
d_gene: NA; v_gene: TRBV6-1; j_gene: TRBJ2-3; abundance: NA; CDR3aa: CASSEKVTDTQYF; CDR3nt: TGTGCCAGCAGTGAAAAGGTTACAGATACGCAGTATTTT
d_gene: TRBD1; v_gene: TRBV30; j_gene: TRBJ1-1; abundance: NA; CDR3aa: CAWSVQGDTEAFF; CDR3nt: TGTGCCTGGAGTGTACAGGGGGACACTGAAGCTTTCTTT
d_gene: NA; v_gene: TRBV6-1; j_gene: TRBJ2-7; abundance: few; CDR3aa: CASSEAGGTGSYEQYF; CDR3nt: TGTGCCAGCAGTGAAGCGGGGGGGACAGGTTCCTACGAGCAGTACTTC
d_gene: NA; v_gene: TRBV6-5; j_gene: TRBJ1-1; abundance: few; CDR3aa: CASSLSVNTEAFF; CDR3nt: TGTGCCAGCAGCCTAAGCGTTAACACTGAAGCTTTCTTT
d_gene: TRBD2; v_gene: TRBV11-2; j_gene: TRBJ2-7; abundance: NA; CDR3aa: CASSQEASGASYEQYF; CDR3nt: TGTGCCAGCAGCCAAGAGGCTAGCGGGGCCTCCTACGAGCAGTACTTC
d_gene: NA; v_gene: TRBV6-4; j_gene: TRBJ2-6; abundance: NA; CDR3aa: CASSVWTGANVLTF; CDR3nt: TGTGCCAGCAGTGTTTGGACAGGGGCCAACGTCCTGACTTTC
d_gene: TRBD1; v_gene: TRBV6-1; j_gene: TRBJ1-2; abundance: NA; CDR3aa: CASSEDGWTGGSYGYTF; CDR3nt: TGTGCCAGCAGTGAAGATGGGTGGACAGGGGGGTCCTATGGCTACACCTTC
d_gene: NA; v_gene: TRBV19; j_gene: TRBJ2-7; abundance: NA; CDR3aa: CASKMGGANEQYF; CDR3nt: TGTGCCAGTAAGATGGGGGGGGCCAACGAGCAGTACTTC
d_gene: NA; v_gene: TRBV7-9; j_gene: TRBJ1-2; abundance: NA; CDR3aa: CASSLGQGLVYGYTF; CDR3nt: TGTGCCAGCAGCTTAGGGCAGGGGTTGGTCTATGGCTACACCTTC
d_gene: NA; v_gene: TRBV5-5; j_gene: TRBJ1-3; abundance: few; CDR3aa: CASSLEVNTIYF; CDR3nt: TGTGCCAGCAGCTTGGAAGTAAACACCATATATTTT
d_gene: NA; v_gene: TRBV9; j_gene: TRBJ2-5; abundance: few; CDR3aa: CASSSGRLTQETQYF; CDR3nt: TGTGCCAGCAGCTCGGGGCGGCTAACCCAAGAGACCCAGTACTTC
d_gene: TRBD1; v_gene: TRBV6-4; j_gene: TRBJ1-2; abundance: NA; CDR3aa: CASSDGTGQAYGYTF; CDR3nt: TGTGCCAGCAGTGACGGTACTGGACAGGCCTATGGCTACACCTTC
d_gene: NA; v_gene: TRBV4-2; j_gene: TRBJ2-7; abundance: few; CDR3aa: CASSQVLGTSYEQYF; CDR3nt: TGTGCCAGCAGCCAAGTACTGGGGACCTCCTACGAGCAGTACTTC
d_gene: NA; v_gene: TRBV7-9; j_gene: TRBJ2-2; abundance: NA; CDR3aa: CASSPQDSRYPGELFF; CDR3nt: TGTGCCAGCAGCCCCCAGGACAGTCGGTATCCCGGGGAGCTGTTTTTT
d_gene: TRBD1; v_gene: TRBV19; j_gene: TRBJ2-3; abundance: NA; CDR3aa: CASSMTGTGTGTDTQYF; CDR3nt: TGTGCCAGTAGTATGACCGGGACAGGGACCGGCACAGATACGCAGTATTTT
d_gene: TRBD1; v_gene: TRBV6-4; j_gene: TRBJ2-1; abundance: few; CDR3aa: CASSETGGSYNEQFF; CDR3nt: TGTGCCAGCAGTGAGACAGGGGGCTCCTACAATGAGCAGTTCTTC
d_gene: TRBD2; v_gene: TRBV7-6; j_gene: TRBJ2-3; abundance: NA; CDR3aa: CASSFLAGFGDTQYF; CDR3nt: TGTGCCAGCAGTTTTTTAGCGGGGTTTGGAGATACGCAGTATTTT
d_gene: NA; v_gene: TRBV6-5; j_gene: TRBJ2-7; abundance: NA; CDR3aa: CASSSDFPSNYEQYF; CDR3nt: TGTGCCAGCAGTTCCGACTTTCCCTCCAACTACGAGCAGTACTTC
d_gene: TRBD1; v_gene: TRBV15; j_gene: TRBJ1-4; abundance: NA; CDR3aa: CATSRDQGTGTEKLFF; CDR3nt: TGTGCCACCAGCAGAGATCAAGGGACAGGGACTGAAAAACTGTTTTTT
d_gene: NA; v_gene: TRBV27; j_gene: TRBJ2-1; abundance: NA; CDR3aa: CASSLWTARTGEQFF; CDR3nt: TGTGCCAGCAGTTTATGGACAGCCAGGACCGGTGAGCAGTTCTTC
d_gene: NA; v_gene: TRBV6-5; j_gene: TRBJ2-7; abundance: NA; CDR3aa: CASSRGALSGEQYF; CDR3nt: TGTGCCAGCAGTCGCGGGGCCCTCAGCGGCGAGCAGTACTTC
d_gene: TRBD2; v_gene: TRBV6-1; j_gene: TRBJ2-2; abundance: NA; CDR3aa: CASTRGVGEAGELFF; CDR3nt: TGTGCCAGCACCCGGGGGGTAGGGGAGGCCGGGGAGCTGTTTTTT
d_gene: TRBD1; v_gene: TRBV4-2; j_gene: TRBJ2-3; abundance: NA; CDR3aa: CASSPQRTGGADTQYF; CDR3nt: TGTGCCAGCAGCCCCCAACGGACAGGGGGAGCAGATACGCAGTATTTT
d_gene: NA; v_gene: TRBV6-5; j_gene: TRBJ1-2; abundance: NA; CDR3aa: CASSVGTGLYGYTF; CDR3nt: TGTGCCAGCAGTGTAGGAACAGGGCTCTATGGCTACACCTTC
d_gene: NA; v_gene: TRBV6-4; j_gene: TRBJ1-5; abundance: NA; CDR3aa: CASSDSDSLNGNQPQHF; CDR3nt: TGTGCCAGCAGTGACTCCGACAGTTTAAACGGCAATCAGCCCCAGCATTTT
d_gene: TRBD2; v_gene: TRBV5-6; j_gene: TRBJ2-7; abundance: NA; CDR3aa: CASNLWGGPYEQYF; CDR3nt: TGTGCCAGCAACCTGTGGGGAGGGCCCTACGAGCAGTACTTC
d_gene: TRBD2; v_gene: TRBV6-4; j_gene: TRBJ2-5; abundance: NA; CDR3aa: CASSEQRGGQETQYF; CDR3nt: TGTGCCAGCAGTGAGCAGCGGGGGGGACAAGAGACCCAGTACTTC
d_gene: NA; v_gene: TRBV10-3; j_gene: TRBJ1-1; abundance: NA; CDR3aa: CAISEVGPSEAFF; CDR3nt: TGTGCCATCAGTGAGGTGGGTCCCTCCGAAGCTTTCTTT
d_gene: NA; v_gene: TRBV6-1; j_gene: TRBJ2-2; abundance: NA; CDR3aa: CASSEASGNTGELFF; CDR3nt: TGTGCCAGCAGTGAAGCTAGCGGGAACACCGGGGAGCTGTTTTTT
d_gene: NA; v_gene: TRBV6-1; j_gene: TRBJ2-5; abundance: NA; CDR3aa: CASSEDARGGRRETQYF; CDR3nt: TGTGCCAGCAGTGAAGACGCGAGGGGGGGGAGGAGGGAGACCCAGTACTTC
d_gene: NA; v_gene: TRBV6-5; j_gene: TRBJ2-7; abundance: few; CDR3aa: CASSYSSTYEQYF; CDR3nt: TGTGCCAGCAGTTACTCGTCGACCTACGAGCAGTACTTC
d_gene: TRBD2; v_gene: TRBV9; j_gene: TRBJ2-3; abundance: many; CDR3aa: CASSASGTGTDTQYF; CDR3nt: TGTGCCAGCAGCGCTAGCGGGACGGGCACAGATACGCAGTATTTT
d_gene: TRBD2; v_gene: TRBV6-4; j_gene: TRBJ2-3; abundance: few; CDR3aa: CASSGTSGTDTQYF; CDR3nt: TGTGCCAGCAGTGGGACTAGCGGGACAGATACGCAGTATTTT
d_gene: NA; v_gene: TRBV7-9; j_gene: TRBJ1-1; abundance: many; CDR3aa: CASSQGSNPEAFF; CDR3nt: TGTGCCAGCAGCCAGGGATCTAACCCTGAAGCTTTCTTT
d_gene: TRBD2; v_gene: TRBV5-8; j_gene: TRBJ2-1; abundance: NA; CDR3aa: CASSQGTSSGSYNEQFF; CDR3nt: TGTGCCAGCAGCCAAGGGACTAGTTCGGGTTCCTACAATGAGCAGTTCTTC
d_gene: NA; v_gene: TRBV6-6; j_gene: TRBJ2-1; abundance: NA; CDR3aa: CASEFNEQFF; CDR3nt: TGTGCCAGCGAGTTTAATGAGCAGTTCTTC
d_gene: NA; v_gene: TRBV12-5; j_gene: TRBJ2-3; abundance: NA; CDR3aa: CASGLESNQDTQYF; CDR3nt: TGTGCTAGTGGTTTGGAAAGCAATCAAGATACGCAGTATTTT